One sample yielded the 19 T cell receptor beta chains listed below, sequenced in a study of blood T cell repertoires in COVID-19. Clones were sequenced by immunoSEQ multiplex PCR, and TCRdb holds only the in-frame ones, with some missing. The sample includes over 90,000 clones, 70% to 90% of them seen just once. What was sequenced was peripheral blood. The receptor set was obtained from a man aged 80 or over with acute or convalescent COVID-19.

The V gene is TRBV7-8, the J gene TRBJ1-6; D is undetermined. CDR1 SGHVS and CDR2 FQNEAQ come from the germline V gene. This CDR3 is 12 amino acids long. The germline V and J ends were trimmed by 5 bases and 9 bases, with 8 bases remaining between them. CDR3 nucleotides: TGTGCCAGCAGCCCCCTAGGTTCACCCCTCCACTTT. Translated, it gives CASSPLGSPLHF. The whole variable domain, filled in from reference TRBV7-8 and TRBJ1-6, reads GAGVSQSPRYKVAKRGQDVALRCDPISGHVSLFWYQQALGQGPEFLTYFQNEAQLDKSGLPSDRFFAERPEGSVSTLKIQRTQQEDSAVYLCASSPLGSPLHFGNGTRLTVT.

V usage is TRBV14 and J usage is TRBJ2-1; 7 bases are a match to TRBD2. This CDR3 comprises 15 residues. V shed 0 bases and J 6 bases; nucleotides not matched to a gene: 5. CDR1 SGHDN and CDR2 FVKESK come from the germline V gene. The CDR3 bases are TGTGCCAGCAGCCAAGAAGCGGGGAGGGGCAATGAGCAGTTCTTC. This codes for CASSQEAGRGNEQFF.

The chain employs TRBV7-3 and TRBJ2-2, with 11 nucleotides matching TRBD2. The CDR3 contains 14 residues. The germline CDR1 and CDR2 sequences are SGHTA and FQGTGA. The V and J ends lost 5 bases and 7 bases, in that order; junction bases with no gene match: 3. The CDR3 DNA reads TGTGCCAGCAGCGCACTAGCGGGAGTCGGGGAGCTGTTTTTT. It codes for CASSALAGVGELFF.

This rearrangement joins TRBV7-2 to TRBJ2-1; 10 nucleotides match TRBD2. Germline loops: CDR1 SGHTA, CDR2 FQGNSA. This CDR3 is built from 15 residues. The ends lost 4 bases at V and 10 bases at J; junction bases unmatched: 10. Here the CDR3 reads CASSWTLTSGREQFF. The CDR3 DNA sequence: TGTGCCAGCAGCTGGACACTGACTAGCGGGCGGGAGCAGTTCTTC.

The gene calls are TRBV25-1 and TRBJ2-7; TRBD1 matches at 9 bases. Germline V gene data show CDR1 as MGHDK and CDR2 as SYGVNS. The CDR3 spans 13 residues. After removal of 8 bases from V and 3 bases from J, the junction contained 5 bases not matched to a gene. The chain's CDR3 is CASQDRGVYEQYF. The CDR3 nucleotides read TGTGCCAGCCAGGACAGGGGAGTCTACGAGCAGTACTTC.

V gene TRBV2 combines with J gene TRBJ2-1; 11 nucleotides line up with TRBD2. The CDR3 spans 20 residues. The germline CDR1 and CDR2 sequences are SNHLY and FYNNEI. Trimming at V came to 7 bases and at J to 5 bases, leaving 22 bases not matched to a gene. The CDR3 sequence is CASKGGGASGRFSSDNEQFF. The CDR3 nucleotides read TGTGCCAGCAAAGGAGGCGGGGCTAGCGGGAGGTTCTCTAGTGACAATGAGCAGTTCTTC.

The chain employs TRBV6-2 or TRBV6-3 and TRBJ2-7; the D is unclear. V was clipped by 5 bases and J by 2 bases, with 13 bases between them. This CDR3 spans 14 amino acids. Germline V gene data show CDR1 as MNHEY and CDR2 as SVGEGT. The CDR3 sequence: CASSLTDLAYEQYF. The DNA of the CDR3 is TGTGCCAGCAGTCTTACCGACCTAGCCTACGAGCAGTACTTC.

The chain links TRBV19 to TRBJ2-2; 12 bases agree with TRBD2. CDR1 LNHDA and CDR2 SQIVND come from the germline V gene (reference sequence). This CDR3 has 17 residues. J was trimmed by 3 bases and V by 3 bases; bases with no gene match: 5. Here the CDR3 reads CASSMGLAGPDTGELFF. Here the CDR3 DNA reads TGTGCCAGTAGTATGGGACTAGCGGGTCCCGACACCGGGGAGCTGTTTTTT.

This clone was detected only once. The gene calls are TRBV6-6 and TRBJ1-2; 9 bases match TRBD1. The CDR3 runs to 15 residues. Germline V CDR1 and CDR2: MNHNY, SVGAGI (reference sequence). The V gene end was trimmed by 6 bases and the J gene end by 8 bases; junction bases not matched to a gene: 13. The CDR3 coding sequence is TGTGCCAGCAGGATAGGGACAGGGAACACGAGGGGCTACACCTTC. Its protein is CASRIGTGNTRGYTF.

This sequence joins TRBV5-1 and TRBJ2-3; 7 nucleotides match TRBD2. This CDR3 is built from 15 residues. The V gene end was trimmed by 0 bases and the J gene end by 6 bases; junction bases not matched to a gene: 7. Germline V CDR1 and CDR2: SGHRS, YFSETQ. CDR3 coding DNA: TGCGCCAGCAGCTTGGCCGGGCGGGAGAGCGATACGCAGTATTTT. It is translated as CASSLAGRESDTQYF.

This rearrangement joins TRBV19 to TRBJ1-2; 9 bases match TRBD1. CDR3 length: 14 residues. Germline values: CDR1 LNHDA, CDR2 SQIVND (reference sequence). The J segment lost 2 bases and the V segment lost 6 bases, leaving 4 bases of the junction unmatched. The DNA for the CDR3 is TGTGCCAGTAGGCGGACAGGGGAAAACTATGGCTACACCTTC. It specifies CASRRTGENYGYTF.

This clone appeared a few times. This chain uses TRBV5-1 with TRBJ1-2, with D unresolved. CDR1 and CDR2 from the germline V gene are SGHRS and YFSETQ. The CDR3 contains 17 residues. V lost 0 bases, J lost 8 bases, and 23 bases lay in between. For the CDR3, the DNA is TGCGCCAGCAGCTTGGTGCTGCCCCTAAGGGAGTACCGGGGCTACACCTTC. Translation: CASSLVLPLREYRGYTF.

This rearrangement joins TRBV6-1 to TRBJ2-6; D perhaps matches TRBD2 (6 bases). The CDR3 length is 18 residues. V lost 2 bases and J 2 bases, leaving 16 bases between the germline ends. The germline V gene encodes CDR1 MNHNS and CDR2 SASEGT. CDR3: CASSERGPGSPGANVLTF. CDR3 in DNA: TGTGCCAGCAGTGAACGGGGCCCCGGGAGCCCTGGGGCCAACGTCCTGACTTTC.

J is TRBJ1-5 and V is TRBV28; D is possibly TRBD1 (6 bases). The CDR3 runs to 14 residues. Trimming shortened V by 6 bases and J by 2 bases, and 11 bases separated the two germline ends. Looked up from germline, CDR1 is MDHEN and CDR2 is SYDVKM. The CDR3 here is CASRSAGGNQPQHF. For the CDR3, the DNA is TGTGCCAGCAGGAGCGCAGGGGGCAATCAGCCCCAGCATTTT.

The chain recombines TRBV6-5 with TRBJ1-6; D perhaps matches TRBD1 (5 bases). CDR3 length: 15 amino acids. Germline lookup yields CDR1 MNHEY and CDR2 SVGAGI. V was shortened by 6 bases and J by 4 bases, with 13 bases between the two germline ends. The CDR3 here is CASRQGSLYNSPLHF. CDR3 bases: TGTGCCAGCAGGCAGGGCAGCCTTTATAATTCACCCCTCCACTTT.

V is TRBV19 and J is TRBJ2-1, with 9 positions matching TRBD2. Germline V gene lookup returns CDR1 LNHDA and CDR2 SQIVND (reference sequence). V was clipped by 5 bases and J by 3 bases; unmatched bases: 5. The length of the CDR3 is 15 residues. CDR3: CASSASSGVYNEQFF. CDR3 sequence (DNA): TGTGCCAGTAGTGCGTCTAGCGGGGTCTACAATGAGCAGTTCTTC.

The CDR3 DNA reads TGTGCCAGCAGCCCCTCCGGGGGGATGGGTTCACCCCTCCACTTT. Its translation is CASSPSGGMGSPLHF. The chain combines TRBV9 with TRBJ1-6; possibly TRBD1 for D (5 bases). CDR1 and CDR2 from the germline V gene are SGDLS and YYNGEE. The V end lost 4 bases, the J end lost 9 bases, and 17 bases lay between the germline ends. The CDR3 has 15 amino acids.

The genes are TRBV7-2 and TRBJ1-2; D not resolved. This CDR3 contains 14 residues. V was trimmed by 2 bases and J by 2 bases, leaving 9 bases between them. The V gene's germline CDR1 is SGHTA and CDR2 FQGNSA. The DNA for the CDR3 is TGTGCCAGCAGCTTATTTCGAGCCAACTATGGCTACACCTTC. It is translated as CASSLFRANYGYTF.

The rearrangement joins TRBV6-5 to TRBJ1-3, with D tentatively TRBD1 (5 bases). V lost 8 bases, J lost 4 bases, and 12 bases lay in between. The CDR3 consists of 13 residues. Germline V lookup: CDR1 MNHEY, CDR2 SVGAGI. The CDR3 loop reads CASRQGSGNTIYF. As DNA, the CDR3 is TGTGCCAGCCGCCAGGGATCCGGAAACACCATATATTTT.